This TCR beta chain appears in the sequencing data of a study of cytomegalovirus exposure and HLA in healthy donors. The study, taken as a whole, reports: TCR beta V segments were, for the most part, productive about 87% or about 30% of the time in an earlier analysis.

The primer mix had 60 Vbeta and 13 Jbeta primers. Method: immunoSEQ multiplex PCR; TCRdb's copy keeps in-frame clones and lacks some. In total, the table holds roughly 90,000 clones. V lost 1 base and J lost 8; bases outside the gene matches: 7. The length of the CDR3 is 16 residues. CDR1 is MGHRA and CDR2 is YSYEKL in the germline V gene. A remark on this clone: The target antigen is unknown.

Sequencing input: PBMCs. This sequence joins TRBV4-1 and TRBJ1-4; the match to TRBD1 covers 10 bases. The receptor was isolated from a man aged 50 to 59 in good health and CMV-seropositive. The CDR3, as DNA: TGCGCCAGCAGCCAAGGAGGGACAGGGGTCGGGGAAAAACTGTTTTTT. Translated, it gives CASSQGGTGVGEKLFF.